Reported below is one T cell receptor (beta chain). The data stem from a study of shared clonotypes between healthy human individuals. This CDR3 has 15 residues. The V gene's germline CDR1 is SEHNR and CDR2 FQNEAQ (reference sequence). V shed 3 bases and J shed 5 bases, with 13 bases lying between them. Sequencing was performed with immunoSEQ multiplex PCR; in TCRdb, only in-frame clones are kept and a portion is missing. Found here are roughly 2,300,000 clones, just under 95% of them singletons; the top ten hold about 0.41%. Sequenced input: naive CD4+ T cells from PBMCs. Subset denoted: CD45RA+ positively selected. The chain is built from TRBV7-9 and TRBJ1-4; perhaps TRBD1 as D (6 bases). The TCR originated in a young man in good health. Some clones in this sample may be carry-over from other donors' samples. CDR3 nucleotide sequence: TGTGCCAGCAGCTTCCTGGACAGATCAAATGAAAAACTGTTTTTT. Protein product: CASSFLDRSNEKLFF.